These T cell receptor beta chains were read from a single sample in a study of spatial heterogeneity in lung cancer. MiXCR, run by TCRdb on the 5' RACE reads, gives a single entry per CDR3 protein. The sample carries about 5,700 distinct CDR3 sequences, around an eighth recorded once. Specimen: lung tumor tissue, collected at surgery. Every receptor here comes from a female donor with early-stage non-small cell lung cancer. Both conserved end residues are part of each CDR3. The D gene is left open where the match is weak. The listing skips clone size in some rows; elsewhere it reads once, few, many or a size class.

d_gene: TRBD2
j_gene: TRBJ2-3
v_gene: TRBV24-1
abundance: medium-sized
CDR3nt: TGTGCCACCGGGACTAGCGGGACAGATACGCAGTATTTT
CDR3aa: CATGTSGTDTQYF

d_gene: TRBD1
j_gene: TRBJ2-7
v_gene: TRBV27
abundance: medium-sized
CDR3nt: TGTGCCAGCAGTACAACGACAGGGGCCTACGAGCAGTACTTC
CDR3aa: CASSTTTGAYEQYF

d_gene: NA
j_gene: TRBJ2-3
v_gene: TRBV29-1
abundance: medium-sized
CDR3nt: TGCAGCGTTGGGAGCCGACTTGGCGGCACAGATACGCAGTATTTT
CDR3aa: CSVGSRLGGTDTQYF

d_gene: NA
j_gene: TRBJ2-3
v_gene: TRBV4-1
abundance: medium-sized
CDR3nt: TGCGCCAGCAGCCAAGAGGCGGGATTAGGAGATACGCAGTATTTT
CDR3aa: CASSQEAGLGDTQYF

d_gene: NA
j_gene: TRBJ2-7
v_gene: TRBV27
abundance: medium-sized
CDR3nt: TGTGCCAGCAGCCCCGGGACGCGGGCAGTCTTTTCCTACGAGCAGTACTTC
CDR3aa: CASSPGTRAVFSYEQYF

d_gene: TRBD1
j_gene: TRBJ2-5
v_gene: TRBV30
abundance: many
CDR3nt: TGTGCCTGGAGTGTACAGGGGGAGACCCAGTACTTC
CDR3aa: CAWSVQGETQYF

d_gene: NA
j_gene: TRBJ2-5
v_gene: TRBV28
abundance: medium-sized
CDR3nt: TGTGCCAGCAGTTTGGTATCAACGGAGACCCAGTACTTC
CDR3aa: CASSLVSTETQYF

d_gene: TRBD2
j_gene: TRBJ2-5
v_gene: TRBV7-9
abundance: many
CDR3nt: TGTGCCAGCAGCCCCGCTTCGGGACTAGCGGGGGCGGCCCAGTACTTC
CDR3aa: CASSPASGLAGAAQYF

d_gene: NA
j_gene: TRBJ1-1
v_gene: TRBV12-3/TRBV12-4
abundance: NA
CDR3nt: TGTGCCAGCAGTTTCTCTCTGTCCCGGGGGGACACTGAAGCTTTCTTT
CDR3aa: CASSFSLSRGDTEAFF

d_gene: TRBD1
j_gene: TRBJ1-4
v_gene: TRBV10-3
abundance: many
CDR3nt: TGTGCCATCAGCTCGTCCGGGACAGGGGGGCTGACTAATGAAAAACTGTTTTTT
CDR3aa: CAISSSGTGGLTNEKLFF

d_gene: NA
j_gene: TRBJ2-3
v_gene: TRBV6-5
abundance: NA
CDR3nt: TGTGCCAGCAGTTACTCGGCAGGGTTGGGCACAGATACGCAGTATTTT
CDR3aa: CASSYSAGLGTDTQYF

d_gene: TRBD2
j_gene: TRBJ2-3
v_gene: TRBV2
abundance: many
CDR3nt: TGTGCCAGCAGTGAAATAGCGGGAGTATCAGATACGCAGTATTTT
CDR3aa: CASSEIAGVSDTQYF

d_gene: NA
j_gene: TRBJ2-5
v_gene: TRBV12-3/TRBV12-4
abundance: medium-sized
CDR3nt: TGTGCCAGCACTTTGAGGGGACACCAAGAGACCCAGTACTTC
CDR3aa: CASTLRGHQETQYF

d_gene: TRBD1
j_gene: TRBJ1-4
v_gene: TRBV10-3
abundance: many
CDR3nt: TGTGCCATCAGTACAGGGGGTCAAAATGAAAAACTGTTTTTT
CDR3aa: CAISTGGQNEKLFF

d_gene: NA
j_gene: TRBJ2-2
v_gene: TRBV7-8
abundance: medium-sized
CDR3nt: TGTGCCAGCAGCTCGGAGGGACAGAACACCGGGGAGCTGTTTTTT
CDR3aa: CASSSEGQNTGELFF

d_gene: TRBD1
j_gene: TRBJ2-1
v_gene: TRBV27
abundance: many
CDR3nt: TGTGCCAGCAGTGGGACAGGGGGGGATGAGCAGTTCTTC
CDR3aa: CASSGTGGDEQFF

d_gene: NA
j_gene: TRBJ2-1
v_gene: TRBV5-1
abundance: medium-sized
CDR3nt: TGCGCCAGCAGCTTTGGGCGGCCTTCCTACAATGAGCAGTTCTTC
CDR3aa: CASSFGRPSYNEQFF

d_gene: TRBD2
j_gene: TRBJ2-1
v_gene: TRBV2
abundance: medium-sized
CDR3nt: TGTGCCAGCACCCAGCGGGAGTTCAATGAGCAGTTCTTC
CDR3aa: CASTQREFNEQFF

d_gene: TRBD1
j_gene: TRBJ1-1
v_gene: TRBV10-3
abundance: medium-sized
CDR3nt: TGTGCCATCAGTGGGGGACAGGGGGAAGGAGGCACTGAAGCTTTCTTT
CDR3aa: CAISGGQGEGGTEAFF

d_gene: TRBD2
j_gene: TRBJ2-5
v_gene: TRBV7-9
abundance: many
CDR3nt: TGTGCCAGCAGCTTAACCGGGACAGCTAGCGGGAAAGAGACCCAGTACTTC
CDR3aa: CASSLTGTASGKETQYF

d_gene: NA
j_gene: TRBJ2-2
v_gene: TRBV7-9
abundance: medium-sized
CDR3nt: TGTGCCAGCAGCTTCGGCAGCTCGAACACCGGGGAGCTGTTTTTT
CDR3aa: CASSFGSSNTGELFF

d_gene: NA
j_gene: TRBJ1-4
v_gene: TRBV28
abundance: medium-sized
CDR3nt: TGTGCCAGCAGTTTCGGATCCGCAACTAATGAAAAACTGTTTTTT
CDR3aa: CASSFGSATNEKLFF

d_gene: NA
j_gene: TRBJ1-1
v_gene: TRBV29-1
abundance: many
CDR3nt: TGCAGCGTTGGGACGGGTAACACTGAAGCTTTCTTT
CDR3aa: CSVGTGNTEAFF

d_gene: TRBD1
j_gene: TRBJ1-5
v_gene: TRBV28
abundance: medium-sized
CDR3nt: TGTGCCAGCAGAAAAGGAAGTACCGGGACAGGGAGGCCCCAGCATTTT
CDR3aa: CASRKGSTGTGRPQHF

d_gene: NA
j_gene: TRBJ2-3
v_gene: TRBV7-6
abundance: many
CDR3nt: TGTGCCAGCAGCTCTTTTCCTAGCACAGATACGCAGTATTTT
CDR3aa: CASSSFPSTDTQYF

d_gene: TRBD1
j_gene: TRBJ1-5
v_gene: TRBV2
abundance: few
CDR3nt: TGTGCCAGCAGTGGTCCGACAGGGACCCAGCCCCAGCATTTT
CDR3aa: CASSGPTGTQPQHF

d_gene: TRBD1
j_gene: TRBJ2-3
v_gene: TRBV5-1
abundance: NA
CDR3nt: TGCGCCAGCAGCTTACAGGGGACCGACACAGATACGCAGTATTTT
CDR3aa: CASSLQGTDTDTQYF

d_gene: TRBD2
j_gene: TRBJ2-2
v_gene: TRBV24-1
abundance: few
CDR3nt: TGTGCCACCAGTGATGCGACCCTAGCGGGAGGGTCGAACACCGGGGAGCTGTTTTTT
CDR3aa: CATSDATLAGGSNTGELFF

d_gene: NA
j_gene: TRBJ2-2
v_gene: TRBV11-2
abundance: NA
CDR3nt: TGTGCCAGCAACGACCTGGGCTTCTCCCCCACCGGGGAGCTGTTTTTT
CDR3aa: CASNDLGFSPTGELFF

d_gene: NA
j_gene: TRBJ2-5
v_gene: TRBV20-1
abundance: many
CDR3nt: TGCAGTGCTATTCCGGGAGATGGGTGGGAGACCCAGTACTTC
CDR3aa: CSAIPGDGWETQYF

d_gene: NA
j_gene: TRBJ1-5
v_gene: TRBV12-3/TRBV12-4
abundance: NA
CDR3nt: TGTGCCAGCAGTTTAGCTCTGGGAGCCGGGCAGCCCCAGCATTTT
CDR3aa: CASSLALGAGQPQHF

d_gene: NA
j_gene: TRBJ2-3
v_gene: TRBV5-6
abundance: medium-sized
CDR3nt: TGTGCCAGCAGAGATGGAAGGGACAACACAGATACGCAGTATTTT
CDR3aa: CASRDGRDNTDTQYF

d_gene: NA
j_gene: TRBJ2-5
v_gene: TRBV18
abundance: medium-sized
CDR3nt: TGTGCCAGCTCACCACCGGGGACCATCAGGGAGACCCAGTACTTC
CDR3aa: CASSPPGTIRETQYF

d_gene: TRBD2
j_gene: TRBJ2-1
v_gene: TRBV28
abundance: medium-sized
CDR3nt: TGTGCCAGCAGTTTACCACTAGCGGGATTCTTTAGCGGGAGCTCCTACAATGAGCAGTTCTTC
CDR3aa: CASSLPLAGFFSGSSYNEQFF

d_gene: TRBD1
j_gene: TRBJ2-5
v_gene: TRBV20-1
abundance: medium-sized
CDR3nt: TGCAGTGCTGAATCAGGGGGATCCTTTCAAGAGACCCAGTACTTC
CDR3aa: CSAESGGSFQETQYF

d_gene: NA
j_gene: TRBJ2-1
v_gene: TRBV20-1
abundance: medium-sized
CDR3nt: TGCAGTGCTACCGGGCCGACAAATGAGCAGTTCTTC
CDR3aa: CSATGPTNEQFF

d_gene: NA
j_gene: TRBJ2-2
v_gene: TRBV14
abundance: medium-sized
CDR3nt: TGTGCCAGCAAAGGGCAGGCTAACACCGGGGAGCTGTTTTTT
CDR3aa: CASKGQANTGELFF

d_gene: NA
j_gene: TRBJ2-6
v_gene: TRBV12-3/TRBV12-4
abundance: many
CDR3nt: TGTGCCAGCAGTTTAGCGCTAGGGGTTGGGGCCAACGTCCTGACTTTC
CDR3aa: CASSLALGVGANVLTF

d_gene: NA
j_gene: TRBJ2-4
v_gene: TRBV20-1
abundance: medium-sized
CDR3nt: TGCAGTGCTAGAGATGAGGGGCTTGCCAAAAACATTCAGTACTTC
CDR3aa: CSARDEGLAKNIQYF

d_gene: NA
j_gene: TRBJ2-7
v_gene: TRBV5-1
abundance: medium-sized
CDR3nt: TGCGCCAGCAGCTATAATCAGGGTTACGAGCAGTACTTC
CDR3aa: CASSYNQGYEQYF

d_gene: TRBD2
j_gene: TRBJ2-2
v_gene: TRBV12-3/TRBV12-4
abundance: NA
CDR3nt: TGTGCCAGCAGTTCGGGAGGACGGAGTGATGGGGAGCTGTTTTTT
CDR3aa: CASSSGGRSDGELFF

d_gene: TRBD2
j_gene: TRBJ2-1
v_gene: TRBV20-1
abundance: NA
CDR3nt: TGCACCCTCGGAGGGGTAGCGGGAGTTCGCGAGCAGTTCTTC
CDR3aa: CTLGGVAGVREQFF

d_gene: NA
j_gene: TRBJ2-7
v_gene: TRBV4-2
abundance: NA
CDR3nt: TGTGCCAGCAGCCAGGGGTCCTCCTACGAGCAGTACTTC
CDR3aa: CASSQGSSYEQYF

d_gene: NA
j_gene: TRBJ2-1
v_gene: TRBV10-2
abundance: medium-sized
CDR3nt: TGCGCCAGCACCCGGACGGTCTTCAATGAGCAGTTCTTC
CDR3aa: CASTRTVFNEQFF

d_gene: NA
j_gene: TRBJ2-2
v_gene: TRBV20-1
abundance: many
CDR3nt: TGCAGTGCAGCAAATGCCGACACCGGGGAGCTGTTTTTT
CDR3aa: CSAANADTGELFF

d_gene: TRBD2
j_gene: TRBJ2-7
v_gene: TRBV6-2/TRBV6-3
abundance: many
CDR3nt: TGTGCCAGCAGTTACTCGACCGGTAGCGGGAGGAGCTCCTACGAGCAGTACTTC
CDR3aa: CASSYSTGSGRSSYEQYF

d_gene: NA
j_gene: TRBJ2-3
v_gene: TRBV7-9
abundance: medium-sized
CDR3nt: TGTGCCAGCAGCTCCTTAGGACAGCGGCCGACAGATACGCAGTATTTT
CDR3aa: CASSSLGQRPTDTQYF

d_gene: TRBD1
j_gene: TRBJ1-2
v_gene: TRBV7-2
abundance: medium-sized
CDR3nt: TGTGCCAGCAGCGCTCGACAGGGGGCGACTGGCTACACCTTC
CDR3aa: CASSARQGATGYTF

d_gene: NA
j_gene: TRBJ2-5
v_gene: TRBV7-3
abundance: many
CDR3nt: TGTGCCAGCAGCCGATCAGGGGCGGAGACCCAGTACTTC
CDR3aa: CASSRSGAETQYF

d_gene: NA
j_gene: TRBJ2-3
v_gene: TRBV7-2
abundance: medium-sized
CDR3nt: TGTGCCAGCAGGGGGAGCTTCGCAGATACGCAGTATTTT
CDR3aa: CASRGSFADTQYF

d_gene: NA
j_gene: TRBJ2-2
v_gene: TRBV7-9
abundance: medium-sized
CDR3nt: TGTGCCAGCAGCTTGGAACTAGCCGCCACCGGGGAGCTGTTTTTT
CDR3aa: CASSLELAATGELFF

d_gene: TRBD2
j_gene: TRBJ2-3
v_gene: TRBV23-1
abundance: medium-sized
CDR3nt: TGCGCCAGCAGTCAATCTAGCGGCGGGGGTACGTCAGATACGCAGTATTTT
CDR3aa: CASSQSSGGGTSDTQYF

d_gene: NA
j_gene: TRBJ2-7
v_gene: TRBV7-6
abundance: many
CDR3nt: TGTGCCAGCTCCTTCCTCCCTCCCGGTCCGGCGTACGAGCAGTACTTC
CDR3aa: CASSFLPPGPAYEQYF

d_gene: TRBD2
j_gene: TRBJ2-1
v_gene: TRBV30
abundance: many
CDR3nt: TGTGCCTGGAGTCCCCTTCTACCGGGAGGGCGCGATGAGCAGTTCTTC
CDR3aa: CAWSPLLPGGRDEQFF

d_gene: NA
j_gene: TRBJ1-2
v_gene: TRBV2
abundance: many
CDR3nt: TGTGCCAGCAGGGCAGGGACTAACTATGGCTACACCTTC
CDR3aa: CASRAGTNYGYTF

d_gene: NA
j_gene: TRBJ1-2
v_gene: TRBV5-6
abundance: medium-sized
CDR3nt: TGTGCCAGCAGCCGCCGGGCCGCCTATGGCTACACCTTC
CDR3aa: CASSRRAAYGYTF

d_gene: NA
j_gene: TRBJ1-3
v_gene: TRBV12-3/TRBV12-4
abundance: medium-sized
CDR3nt: TGTGCCAGCAGTTTTAACCGGTACTCTGGAAACACCATATATTTT
CDR3aa: CASSFNRYSGNTIYF

d_gene: TRBD2
j_gene: TRBJ2-3
v_gene: TRBV3-1
abundance: many
CDR3nt: TGTGCCAGCAGCCAGAGGACTAGCGGGAGCGGCACAGATACGCAGTATTTT
CDR3aa: CASSQRTSGSGTDTQYF

d_gene: NA
j_gene: TRBJ1-1
v_gene: TRBV29-1
abundance: NA
CDR3nt: TGCAGCACTAGGGACACAACGAACACTGAAGCTTTCTTT
CDR3aa: CSTRDTTNTEAFF